This is a list of T cell receptor beta chains from one sample in a study of T cell repertoires in ileal Crohn's disease. This table comes from immunoSEQ multiplex PCR, and its TCRdb copy is limited to in-frame clones, with some not included. This sample yields about 11,000 clones, of which roughly 72% are seen a single time; 7.7% belongs to the top ten. Specimen: ileal tissue. The source is an adult with Crohn's disease. CDR3s include the opening cysteine and the closing phenylalanine or tryptophan. Fields, in order: CDR3 protein, CDR3 DNA, D gene, clone size, J gene, V gene. A D gene is named only where the DNA matches it firmly. Rows give clone size only sometimes, using once, few, many, or a class for an expanded clone.

CASSSGTGPYEQYF TGTGCCAGCAGCTCCGGGACAGGACCCTACGAGCAGTACTTC TRBD1 NA TRBJ2-7 TRBV11-2
CASSRTRRSYEQYF TGTGCCAGCAGCCGCACTAGACGGTCCTACGAGCAGTACTTC NA NA TRBJ2-7 TRBV28
CASSPTTGGYQPQHF TGTGCCAGCTCGCCAACAACAGGGGGCTATCAGCCCCAGCATTTT TRBD1 NA TRBJ1-5 TRBV18
CASRSPGQAMTPLHF TGTGCCAGCAGGTCCCCGGGACAGGCGATGACACCCCTCCACTTT TRBD1 few TRBJ1-6 TRBV6-5
CASSLVRGRNTGELFF TGTGCCAGCAGCTTAGTTCGCGGGAGGAACACCGGGGAGCTGTTTTTT TRBD2 few TRBJ2-2 TRBV7-2
CASNMDRGKNTEAFF TGTGCCAGTAACATGGATAGAGGAAAAAACACTGAAGCTTTCTTT NA NA TRBJ1-1 TRBV19
CASSVARNNEQFF TGTGCCAGCAGCGTCGCGAGGAACAATGAGCAGTTCTTC NA NA TRBJ2-1 TRBV9
CASSLGWEGLYEQYF TGTGCCAGCAGCTTAGGGTGGGAGGGACTCTACGAGCAGTACTTC TRBD2 NA TRBJ2-7 TRBV7-9
CASSPSGTHLLEQYF TGCGCCAGCAGCCCATCGGGGACACACCTCCTAGAGCAGTACTTC NA NA TRBJ2-7 TRBV5-1
CASSYSTSPDEQYF TGTGCCAGCAGTTACTCGACTTCCCCCGACGAGCAGTACTTC NA NA TRBJ2-7 TRBV6-5
CASSLDGTSGLTDTQYF TGCGCCAGCAGCTTGGATGGGACTAGCGGGCTCACAGATACGCAGTATTTT TRBD2 NA TRBJ2-3 TRBV5-1
CASSPQGGFYEQYF TGTGCCAGCAGTCCCCAAGGAGGCTTCTACGAGCAGTACTTC NA NA TRBJ2-7 TRBV25-1
CASSLEGRELFF TGTGCCAGCAGCTTAGAGGGGCGGGAGCTGTTTTTT NA NA TRBJ2-2 TRBV7-2
CASSTIDRAAYEQYF TGTGCCAGCAGCACAATCGACAGGGCCGCCTACGAGCAGTACTTC TRBD1 once TRBJ2-7 TRBV5-8
CASSSLVGQGGYYEQYF TGTGCCAGCAGCTCTTTGGTAGGACAGGGTGGGTACTACGAGCAGTACTTC TRBD1 NA TRBJ2-7 TRBV5-4
CASSLLAGGIQETQYF TGTGCCAGCAGCCTCTTAGCGGGAGGGATCCAAGAGACCCAGTACTTC TRBD2 NA TRBJ2-5 TRBV7-6
CASSQKGLGLVNTGELFF TGCGCCAGCAGCCAAAAAGGGCTGGGACTGGTAAACACCGGGGAGCTGTTTTTT NA NA TRBJ2-2 TRBV4-1
CASSPRRRQGSYEQYF TGTGCCAGCAGTCCCCGCCGGAGACAGGGGTCCTACGAGCAGTACTTC TRBD1 NA TRBJ2-7 TRBV28
CALKRGYEQYF TGTGCCTTAAAGCGGGGCTACGAGCAGTACTTC TRBD2 NA TRBJ2-7 TRBV6-1
CATSTGQASYGYTF TGTGCCACCAGCACCGGACAGGCCTCCTATGGCTACACCTTC TRBD1 NA TRBJ1-2 TRBV15
CASSESGRVGDTQYF TGTGCCAGCAGTGAATCCGGGAGGGTTGGAGATACGCAGTATTTT TRBD2 NA TRBJ2-3 TRBV2
CASSLAGGRTEAFF TGTGCCAGCAGCTTAGCCGGGGGGAGGACTGAAGCTTTCTTT NA NA TRBJ1-1 TRBV11-2
CASSLGGAYSFQETQYF TGCGCCAGCAGCTTGGGTGGGGCCTATTCTTTCCAAGAGACCCAGTACTTC NA once TRBJ2-5 TRBV5-1
CAWSVQGDLYEQYF TGTGCCTGGAGTGTACAGGGAGATCTCTACGAGCAGTACTTC NA large TRBJ2-7 TRBV30
CASSLRAGIDTQYF TGTGCCAGCAGCTTACGAGCGGGAATCGATACGCAGTATTTT TRBD2 NA TRBJ2-3 TRBV7-3
CASSRQGSYEQYF TGTGCCAGCAGTCGGCAGGGATCCTACGAGCAGTACTTC NA few TRBJ2-7 TRBV11-1
CATSPQGRGADQPQHF TGTGCCACCAGCCCCCAGGGGAGGGGCGCGGATCAGCCCCAGCATTTT NA few TRBJ1-5 TRBV15
CASSQVFFSGTVNEKLFF TGCGCCAGCAGCCAGGTCTTCTTTTCCGGGACAGTTAATGAAAAACTGTTTTTT TRBD1 NA TRBJ1-4 TRBV4-3
CASSEELADRLDNEQFF TGTGCCAGCAGTGAAGAACTAGCGGACCGCCTAGACAATGAGCAGTTCTTC TRBD2 NA TRBJ2-1 TRBV6-1
CASSPDSLSSYEQYF TGTGCCAGCTCACCCGATTCATTGAGCTCCTACGAGCAGTACTTC NA NA TRBJ2-7 TRBV18
CASSLAGGTSYEQYF TGTGCCAGCAGCTTGGCAGGGGGCACCTCCTACGAGCAGTACTTC TRBD1 NA TRBJ2-7 TRBV5-4
CASSQKTGQGSTEAFF TGCGCCAGCAGCCAAAAGACGGGACAGGGATCCACTGAAGCTTTCTTT TRBD1 NA TRBJ1-1 TRBV5-1
CASSLGGTGNTIYF TGTGCCAGCAGCTTAGGGGGGACAGGAAACACCATATATTTT NA few TRBJ1-3 TRBV7-9
CASSTDGGGGYTF TGCGCCAGCAGCACGGACGGGGGAGGAGGCTACACCTTC NA few TRBJ1-2 TRBV5-1
CASSSPSGSISYNEQFF TGTGCCAGCAGTTCACCTAGCGGGAGTATCTCCTACAATGAGCAGTTCTTC TRBD2 once TRBJ2-1 TRBV25-1
CASSPARGSAKNIQYF TGCGCCAGCAGCCCCGCTCGGGGTAGCGCCAAAAACATTCAGTACTTC NA few TRBJ2-4 TRBV4-1
CASSLGGTTDTQYF TGTGCCAGCAGCTTAGGGGGCACCACAGATACGCAGTATTTT TRBD1 NA TRBJ2-3 TRBV9
CASSQDGGAGNTIYF TGCGCCAGCAGCCAAGACGGCGGGGCCGGAAACACCATATATTTT NA NA TRBJ1-3 TRBV4-1
CASSLGEGSYEQYF TGCGCCAGCAGCCTGGGGGAGGGCTCCTACGAGCAGTACTTC TRBD2 NA TRBJ2-7 TRBV4-1
CASSITGYDTEAFF TGTGCCAGCAGTATAACAGGGTATGACACTGAAGCTTTCTTT NA once TRBJ1-1 TRBV27
CASSRGQGSSYEQYF TGTGCCAGCAGCAGGGGACAGGGAAGTTCGTACGAGCAGTACTTC TRBD1 NA TRBJ2-7 TRBV6-5
CASSGWAHEQYF TGTGCCAGCAGTGGCTGGGCCCACGAGCAGTACTTC NA NA TRBJ2-7 TRBV6-1
CASSIDRQGRREQYF TGTGCCAGTAGTATAGATCGACAGGGGCGAAGAGAGCAGTACTTC TRBD1 NA TRBJ2-7 TRBV19
CSVRRGANNSPLHF TGCAGCGTTCGTCGGGGGGCGAATAATTCACCCCTCCACTTT NA few TRBJ1-6 TRBV29-1
CASSPLRSEPQHF TGTGCCAGCTCACCCTTAAGGAGTGAGCCCCAGCATTTT NA NA TRBJ1-5 TRBV18
CASSSTGTSGGLEQYF TGTGCCAGCAGCTCGACGGGGACTAGCGGGGGCCTGGAGCAGTACTTC TRBD2 NA TRBJ2-7 TRBV7-9
CASSYLQAGELFF TGTGCCAGCAGCTACCTACAGGCCGGGGAGCTGTTTTTT NA NA TRBJ2-2 TRBV2
CASSPQEGTGEQYF TGCGCCAGCAGCCCCCAGGAGGGGACGGGCGAGCAGTACTTC NA NA TRBJ2-7 TRBV4-3
CASSTPGETQYF TGTGCCAGTAGCACCCCGGGGGAGACCCAGTACTTC NA NA TRBJ2-5 TRBV19
CASSLWDAREYYEQYF TGTGCCAGCAGCTTGTGGGATGCGCGGGAGTACTACGAGCAGTACTTC TRBD2 NA TRBJ2-7 TRBV5-6
CAWSVKSRGRYEQYF TGTGCCTGGAGTGTAAAATCCAGGGGGCGGTACGAGCAGTACTTC TRBD1 few TRBJ2-7 TRBV30
CASSQQYTGELFF TGTGCCAGCAGCCAGCAGTACACCGGGGAGCTGTTTTTT NA NA TRBJ2-2 TRBV4-2
CASSRADRGDGYTF TGCGCCAGCAGCCGAGCAGACAGGGGTGATGGCTACACCTTC TRBD1 once TRBJ1-2 TRBV4-1